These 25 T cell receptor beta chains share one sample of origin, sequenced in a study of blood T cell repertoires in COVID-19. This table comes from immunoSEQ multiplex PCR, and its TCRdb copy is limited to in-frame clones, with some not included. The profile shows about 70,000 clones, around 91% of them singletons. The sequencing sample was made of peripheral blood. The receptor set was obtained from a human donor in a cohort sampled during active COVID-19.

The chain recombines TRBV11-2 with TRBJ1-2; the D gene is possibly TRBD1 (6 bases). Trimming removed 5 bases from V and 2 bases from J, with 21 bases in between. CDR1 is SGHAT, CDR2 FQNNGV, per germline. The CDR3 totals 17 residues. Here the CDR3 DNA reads TGTGCCAGCAGCCCTAAGATGGGGACACAGCCGAACTATGGCTACACCTTC. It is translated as CASSPKMGTQPNYGYTF.

In DNA, the CDR3 is TGTGCCAGCAGCTTGGGGACAGGGTCCGGAGGGGAAGCTTTCTTT. Translating it yields CASSLGTGSGGEAFF. This chain joins TRBV5-6 and TRBJ1-1; 8 bases are shared with TRBD1. Germline CDR1 SGHDT, CDR2 YYEEEE. Trimming took 0 bases from V and 8 from J; bases not matched to a gene: 9. This CDR3 is built from 15 residues.

This chain's CDR3 is CASSSRMKGRVTEAFF. CDR3 in DNA: TGTGCCAGCAGTTCAAGGATGAAAGGGAGGGTGACTGAAGCTTTCTTT. The chain carries TRBV6-5 and TRBJ1-1; the D is unclear. The germline CDR1 and CDR2 sequences are MNHEY and SVGAGI. The length of the CDR3 is 16 residues. V was trimmed by 4 bases and J by 5 bases, leaving 20 bases between them.

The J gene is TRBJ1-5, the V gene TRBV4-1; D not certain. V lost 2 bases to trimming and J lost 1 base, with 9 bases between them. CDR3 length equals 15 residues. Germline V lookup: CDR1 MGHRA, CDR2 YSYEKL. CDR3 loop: CASSQLGLSNQPQHF. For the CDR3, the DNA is TGCGCCAGCAGCCAACTGGGCCTCAGCAATCAGCCCCAGCATTTT.

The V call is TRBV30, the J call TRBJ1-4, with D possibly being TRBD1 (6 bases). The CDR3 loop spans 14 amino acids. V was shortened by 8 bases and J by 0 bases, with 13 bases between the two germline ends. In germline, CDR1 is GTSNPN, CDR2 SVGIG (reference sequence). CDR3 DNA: TGTGCCGGGTGGACAGTTGCAACTAATGAAAAACTGTTTTTT. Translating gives CAGWTVATNEKLFF.

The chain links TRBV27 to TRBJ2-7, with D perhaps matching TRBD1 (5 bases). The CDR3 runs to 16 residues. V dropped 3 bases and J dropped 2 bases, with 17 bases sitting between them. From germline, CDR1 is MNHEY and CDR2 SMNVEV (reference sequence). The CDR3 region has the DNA TGTGCCAGCAGTTTCACCCAGGTTCGACAGACCTACGAGCAGTACTTC. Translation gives CASSFTQVRQTYEQYF.

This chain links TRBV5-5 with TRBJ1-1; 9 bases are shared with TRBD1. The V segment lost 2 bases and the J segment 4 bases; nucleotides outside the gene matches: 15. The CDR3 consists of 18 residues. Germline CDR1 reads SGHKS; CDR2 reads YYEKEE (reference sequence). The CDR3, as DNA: TGTGCCAGCAGCTTCGAAGCCCAACAGGGGGCTTGGGGCACTGAAGCTTTCTTT. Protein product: CASSFEAQQGAWGTEAFF.

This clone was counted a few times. DNA for the CDR3: TGTGCCAGCAGTGAGAAGGGGAGCACAGATACGCAGTATTTT. Translation gives CASSEKGSTDTQYF. The J gene is TRBJ2-3, the V gene TRBV6-4; tentatively, D is TRBD1 (5 bases). Germline V CDR1 and CDR2: MRHNA, SNTAGT. Trimming stripped 3 bases from V and 0 bases from J, with 7 bases between. This CDR3 is built from 14 residues.

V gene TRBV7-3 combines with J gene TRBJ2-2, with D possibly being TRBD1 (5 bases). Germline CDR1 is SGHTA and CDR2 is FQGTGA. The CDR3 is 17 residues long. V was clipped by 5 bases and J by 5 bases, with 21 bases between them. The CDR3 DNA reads TGTGCCAGCAGCACACTCCTGGGCCCAAGGGGTACCGGGGAGCTGTTTTTT. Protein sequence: CASSTLLGPRGTGELFF.

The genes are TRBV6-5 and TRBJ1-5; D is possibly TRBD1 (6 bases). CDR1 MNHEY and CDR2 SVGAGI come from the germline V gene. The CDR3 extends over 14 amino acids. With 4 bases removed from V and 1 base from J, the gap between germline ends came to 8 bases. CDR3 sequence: CASSLRGSNQPQHF. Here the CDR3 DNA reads TGTGCCAGCAGTTTGAGGGGGAGCAATCAGCCCCAGCATTTT.

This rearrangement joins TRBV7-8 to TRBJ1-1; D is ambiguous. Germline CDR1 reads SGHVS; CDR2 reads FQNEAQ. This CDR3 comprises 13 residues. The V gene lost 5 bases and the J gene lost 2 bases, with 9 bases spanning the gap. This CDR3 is CASSERRNTEAFF. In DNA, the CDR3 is TGTGCCAGCAGCGAAAGGAGAAACACTGAAGCTTTCTTT. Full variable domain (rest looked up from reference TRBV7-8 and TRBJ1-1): GAGVSQSPRYKVAKRGQDVALRCDPISGHVSLFWYQQALGQGPEFLTYFQNEAQLDKSGLPSDRFFAERPEGSVSTLKIQRTQQEDSAVYLCASSERRNTEAFFGQGTRLTVV.

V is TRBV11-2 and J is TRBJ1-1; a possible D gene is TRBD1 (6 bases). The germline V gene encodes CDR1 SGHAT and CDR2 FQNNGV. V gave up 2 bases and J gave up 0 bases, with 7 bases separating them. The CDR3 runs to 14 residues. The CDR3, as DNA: TGTGCCAGCAGCTTATCAGGGGTGAACACTGAAGCTTTCTTT. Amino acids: CASSLSGVNTEAFF.

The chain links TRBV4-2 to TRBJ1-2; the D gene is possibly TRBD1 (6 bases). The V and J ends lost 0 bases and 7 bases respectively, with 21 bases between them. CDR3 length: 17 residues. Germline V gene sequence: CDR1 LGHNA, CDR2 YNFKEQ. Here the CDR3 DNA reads TGTGCCAGCAGCCAAGAGGTTGGGGGCAGAGTTACGGGTGGCTACACCTTC. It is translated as CASSQEVGGRVTGGYTF.

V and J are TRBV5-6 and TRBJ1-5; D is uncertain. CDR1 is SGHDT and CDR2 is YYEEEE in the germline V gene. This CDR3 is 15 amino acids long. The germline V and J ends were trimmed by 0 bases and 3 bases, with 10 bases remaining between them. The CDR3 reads CASSLAGGSNQPQHF. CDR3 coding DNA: TGTGCCAGCAGCTTGGCCGGAGGGTCCAATCAGCCCCAGCATTTT.

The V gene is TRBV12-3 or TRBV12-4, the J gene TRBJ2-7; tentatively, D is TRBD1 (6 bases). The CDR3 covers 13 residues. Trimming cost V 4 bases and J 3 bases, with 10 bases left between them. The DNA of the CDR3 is TGTGCCAGCAGTTCCCGGGACATCTACGAGCAGTACTTC. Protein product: CASSSRDIYEQYF.

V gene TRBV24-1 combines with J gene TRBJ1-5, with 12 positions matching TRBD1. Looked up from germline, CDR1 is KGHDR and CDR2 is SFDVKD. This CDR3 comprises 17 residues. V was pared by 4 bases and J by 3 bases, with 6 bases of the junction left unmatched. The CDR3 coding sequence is TGTGCCACCAGTGACGGGACAGGGGGCAGAGTCAATCAGCCCCAGCATTTT. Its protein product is CATSDGTGGRVNQPQHF.

CDR3 sequence (DNA): TGTGCCATCAGTGAGCCGGAGCCAGCTGGAAACACCATATATTTT. Amino acid sequence: CAISEPEPAGNTIYF. J is TRBJ1-3 and V is TRBV10-3; D is undetermined. V was cut by 2 bases and J by 2 bases, with 10 bases left in between. The CDR3 spans 15 residues. Germline CDR1 reads ENHRY; CDR2 reads SYGVKD.

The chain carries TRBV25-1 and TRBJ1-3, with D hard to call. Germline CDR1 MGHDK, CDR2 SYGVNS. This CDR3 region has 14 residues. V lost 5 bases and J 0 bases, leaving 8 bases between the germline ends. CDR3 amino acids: CASSHRDSGNTIYF. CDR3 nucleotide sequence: TGTGCCAGCAGTCACCGGGACTCTGGAAACACCATATATTTT.

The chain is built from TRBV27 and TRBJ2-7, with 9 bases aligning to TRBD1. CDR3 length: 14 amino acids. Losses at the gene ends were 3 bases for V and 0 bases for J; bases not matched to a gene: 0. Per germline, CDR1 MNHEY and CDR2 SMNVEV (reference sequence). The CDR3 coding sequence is TGTGCCAGCAGTTTGGGACAGGGCTCCTACGAGCAGTACTTC. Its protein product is CASSLGQGSYEQYF.

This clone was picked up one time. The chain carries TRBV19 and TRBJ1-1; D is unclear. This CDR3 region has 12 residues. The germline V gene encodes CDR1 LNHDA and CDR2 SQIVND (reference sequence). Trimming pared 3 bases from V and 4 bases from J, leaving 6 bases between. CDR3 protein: CASSIRGTEAFF. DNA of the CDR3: TGTGCCAGTAGTATCCGGGGCACTGAAGCTTTCTTT.

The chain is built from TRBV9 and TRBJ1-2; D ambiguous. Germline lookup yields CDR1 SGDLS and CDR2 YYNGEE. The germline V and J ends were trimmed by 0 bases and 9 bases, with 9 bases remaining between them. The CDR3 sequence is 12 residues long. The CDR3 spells CASSVGGDSYTF. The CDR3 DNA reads TGTGCCAGCAGCGTAGGCGGGGATAGCTACACCTTC.

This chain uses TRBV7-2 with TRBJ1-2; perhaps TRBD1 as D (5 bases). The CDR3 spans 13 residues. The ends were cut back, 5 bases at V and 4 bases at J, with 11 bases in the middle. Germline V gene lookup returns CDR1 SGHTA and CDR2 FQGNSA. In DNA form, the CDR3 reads TGTGCCAGCAGCCGACAGACCTTCTATGGCTACACCTTC. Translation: CASSRQTFYGYTF.

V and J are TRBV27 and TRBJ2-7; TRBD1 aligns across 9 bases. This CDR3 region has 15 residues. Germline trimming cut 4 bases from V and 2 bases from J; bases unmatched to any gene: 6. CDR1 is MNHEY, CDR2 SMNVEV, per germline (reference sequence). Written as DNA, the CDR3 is TGTGCCAGCAGTTCCCCGACAGGGGGAACCTACGAGCAGTACTTC. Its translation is CASSSPTGGTYEQYF.

The CDR3 reads CAWSVDGQFYGYTF. The CDR3 coding sequence is TGTGCCTGGAGTGTAGACGGACAGTTCTATGGCTACACCTTC. The V gene is TRBV30, the J gene TRBJ1-2; the D gene is possibly TRBD1 (6 bases). The CDR3 covers 14 residues. V lost 0 bases and J lost 4, with 12 bases in between. Per germline, CDR1 GTSNPN and CDR2 SVGIG (reference sequence).

This CDR3 is CASSPMALNTEAFF. Written as DNA, the CDR3 is TGTGCCAGCAGCCCCATGGCCCTGAACACTGAAGCTTTCTTT. The V call is TRBV5-6, the J call TRBJ1-1, with D unresolved. Trimming stripped 4 bases from V and 0 bases from J, with 10 bases between. From germline, CDR1 is SGHDT and CDR2 YYEEEE. This CDR3 spans 14 amino acids.